This TCR beta chain was sequenced during a study of blood T cell repertoires in COVID-19. Overall study: Acute and convalescent COVID-19 samples came from the United States, Italy and Spain.

Sequenced by immunoSEQ multiplex PCR; TCRdb stores in-frame clones only, minus some. The repertoire holds about 270,000 clones, with about nine tenths as singletons. Adults between roughly 18 and 89 years of age took part from under 30 US areas. Participant reports of clinical history set cohort assignment. Resolution of symptoms, clearance, or two negative PCRs was present in recovered Cohort 3 donors. Material for sequencing was PBMCs or T cells enriched from blood (not recorded which). The receptor's source is a man between 18 and 29 years old who had recovered from COVID-19.

CDR3 region: CASSYLNPGGKNIQYF. Written as DNA, the CDR3 is TGTGCCAGCAGTTACCTCAATCCAGGGGGCAAAAACATTCAGTACTTC. This chain uses TRBV6-5 with TRBJ2-4, with 7 nucleotides matching TRBD1. Germline V lookup: CDR1 MNHEY, CDR2 SVGAGI. Unmatched junction bases numbered 7, after V lost 2 bases and J lost 3 bases. The CDR3 sequence is 16 residues long.